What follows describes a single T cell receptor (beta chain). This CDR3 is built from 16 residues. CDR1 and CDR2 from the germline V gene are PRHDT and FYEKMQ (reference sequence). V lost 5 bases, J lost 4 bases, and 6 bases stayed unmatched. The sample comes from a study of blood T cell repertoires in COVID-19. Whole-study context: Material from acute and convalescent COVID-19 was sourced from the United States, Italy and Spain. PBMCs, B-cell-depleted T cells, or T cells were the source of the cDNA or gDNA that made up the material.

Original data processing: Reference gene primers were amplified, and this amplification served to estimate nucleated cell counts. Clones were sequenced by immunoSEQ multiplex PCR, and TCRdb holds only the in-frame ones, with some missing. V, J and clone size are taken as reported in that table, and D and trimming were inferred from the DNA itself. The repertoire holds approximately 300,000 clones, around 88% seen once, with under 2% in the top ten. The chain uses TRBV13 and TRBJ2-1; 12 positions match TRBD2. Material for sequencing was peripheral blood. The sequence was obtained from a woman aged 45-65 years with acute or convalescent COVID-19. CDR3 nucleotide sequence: TGTGCCAGCAGCAGGGGGACTAGCGGGTCGTACAATGAGCAGTTCTTC. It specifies CASSRGTSGSYNEQFF.